Below, 4 T cell receptor beta chains from the same sample are listed, as sequenced in a study of blood T cell repertoires in COVID-19. Clones were read by immunoSEQ multiplex PCR, and TCRdb kept only the in-frame ones, dropping some. The data contain over 300,000 clones, around nine tenths of them singletons. The sequencing sample was made of PBMCs or T cells enriched from blood (not recorded which). The origin of the receptors is a woman in her twenties or thirties with acute COVID-19.

The chain carries TRBV21-1 and TRBJ1-2; the table's D call of TRBD1 was not tested on the DNA. TRBV21-1 counts as a pseudogene. CDR3 length: 18 residues. DNA of the CDR3: TGTGCCAAAGCAAAGCGAAATTTTCTGGGGCTCCCTTCCTATGGCTACACCTTC. Translated, it gives CAKAKRNFLGLPSYGYTF.

This sequence joins TRBV24-1 and TRBJ2-3; D unclear. V was shortened by 0 bases and J by 6 bases, with 21 bases between the two germline ends. The CDR3 length is 18 residues. Per the germline V gene, CDR1 is KGHDR and CDR2 is SFDVKD. The CDR3 DNA sequence: TGTGCCACCAGTGATTTGCAGAGGCCACCATCGTTCGCTGATACGCAGTATTTT. Translating it yields CATSDLQRPPSFADTQYF.

The chain recombines TRBV12-5 with TRBJ2-7; 7 nucleotides agree with TRBD1. J was trimmed by 0 bases and V by 1 base; bases with no gene match: 0. The CDR3 has 14 residues. CDR1 is LGHNT and CDR2 is FRNRAP in the germline V gene. The CDR3 reads CASGLGTGSYEQYF. The CDR3 DNA reads as TGTGCTAGTGGTTTGGGGACAGGCTCCTACGAGCAGTACTTC.

The rearrangement links TRBV19 to TRBJ1-5, with D unclear. Germline loops: CDR1 LNHDA, CDR2 SQIVND (reference sequence). The V end lost 3 bases, the J end lost 3 bases, and 9 bases lay between the germline ends. The CDR3 is 14 amino acids. In DNA form, the CDR3 reads TGTGCCAGTAGTATTGTGGCAGTCAATCAGCCCCAGCATTTT. The encoded protein is CASSIVAVNQPQHF. Looking up the rest from reference TRBV19 and TRBJ1-5 gives the full variable domain: DGGITQSPKYLFRKEGQNVTLSCEQNLNHDAMYWYRQDPGQGLRLIYYSQIVNDFQKGDIAEGYSVSREKKESFPLTVTSAQKNPTAFYLCASSIVAVNQPQHFGDGTRLSIL.